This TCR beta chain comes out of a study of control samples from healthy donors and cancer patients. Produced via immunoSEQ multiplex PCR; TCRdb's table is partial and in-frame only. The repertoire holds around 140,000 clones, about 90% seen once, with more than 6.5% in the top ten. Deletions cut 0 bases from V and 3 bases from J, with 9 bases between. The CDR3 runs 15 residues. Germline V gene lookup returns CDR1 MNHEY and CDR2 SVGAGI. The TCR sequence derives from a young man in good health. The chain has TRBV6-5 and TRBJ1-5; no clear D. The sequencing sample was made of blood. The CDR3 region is CASSYSVGNNQPQHF. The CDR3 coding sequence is TGTGCCAGCAGTTACTCGGTAGGGAACAATCAGCCCCAGCATTTT.